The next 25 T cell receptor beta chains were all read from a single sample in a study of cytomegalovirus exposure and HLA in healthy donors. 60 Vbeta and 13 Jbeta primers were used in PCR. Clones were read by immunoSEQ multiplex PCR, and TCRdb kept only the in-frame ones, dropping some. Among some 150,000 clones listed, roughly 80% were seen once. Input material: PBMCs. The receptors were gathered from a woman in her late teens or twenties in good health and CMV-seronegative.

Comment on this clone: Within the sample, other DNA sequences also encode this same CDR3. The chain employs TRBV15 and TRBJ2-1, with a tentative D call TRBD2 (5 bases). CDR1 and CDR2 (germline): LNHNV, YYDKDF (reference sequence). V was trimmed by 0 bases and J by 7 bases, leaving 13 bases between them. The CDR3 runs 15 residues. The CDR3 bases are TGTGCCACCAGCAGAGACGGACTTCGGGTGAATGAGCAGTTCTTC. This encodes CATSRDGLRVNEQFF.

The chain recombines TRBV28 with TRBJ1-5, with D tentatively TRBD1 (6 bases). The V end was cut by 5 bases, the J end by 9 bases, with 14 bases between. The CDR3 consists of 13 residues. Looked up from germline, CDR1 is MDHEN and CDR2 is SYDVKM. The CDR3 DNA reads TGTGCCAGCAGTGGTCTACAGGGCCGGCCCCAGCATTTT. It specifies CASSGLQGRPQHF. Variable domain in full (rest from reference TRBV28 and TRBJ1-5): DVKVTQSSRYLVKRTGEKVFLECVQDMDHENMFWYRQDPGLGLRLIYFSYDVKMKEKGDIPEGYSVSREKKERFSLILESASTNQTSMYLCASSGLQGRPQHFGDGTRLSIL.

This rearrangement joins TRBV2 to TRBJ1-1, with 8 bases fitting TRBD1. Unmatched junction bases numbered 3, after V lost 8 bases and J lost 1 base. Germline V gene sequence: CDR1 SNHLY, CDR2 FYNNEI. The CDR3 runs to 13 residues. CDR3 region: CASAGTGNTEAFF. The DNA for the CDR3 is TGTGCCAGCGCCGGGACAGGGAACACTGAAGCTTTCTTT.

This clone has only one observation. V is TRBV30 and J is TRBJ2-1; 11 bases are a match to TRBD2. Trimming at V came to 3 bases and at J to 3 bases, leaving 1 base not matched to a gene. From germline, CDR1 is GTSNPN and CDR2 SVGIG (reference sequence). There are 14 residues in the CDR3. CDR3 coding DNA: TGTGCCTGGAGGGGGACTAGCGGCTACAATGAGCAGTTCTTC. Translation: CAWRGTSGYNEQFF.

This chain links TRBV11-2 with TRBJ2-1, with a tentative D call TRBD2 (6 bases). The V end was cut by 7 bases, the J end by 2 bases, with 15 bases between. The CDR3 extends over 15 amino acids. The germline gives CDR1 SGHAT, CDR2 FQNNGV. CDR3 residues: CASILTEGTYNEQFF. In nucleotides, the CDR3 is TGTGCCAGCATCCTAACGGAGGGAACCTACAATGAGCAGTTCTTC.

CDR3 in DNA: TGCGCCAGCAGCTTGGGGCCCGGGGATGGGGAAAAACTGTTTTTT. Protein product: CASSLGPGDGEKLFF. The chain employs TRBV5-1 and TRBJ1-4; no reliable D call. CDR1 SGHRS and CDR2 YFSETQ come from the germline V gene. The CDR3 has 15 residues. Trimming cost V 0 bases and J 8 bases, with 14 bases left between them.

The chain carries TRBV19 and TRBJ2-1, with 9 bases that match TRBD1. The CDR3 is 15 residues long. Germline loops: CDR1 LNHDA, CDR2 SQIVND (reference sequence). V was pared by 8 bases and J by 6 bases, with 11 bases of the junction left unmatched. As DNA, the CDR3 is TGTGCCAGTGAACCGGGACAGGGCCCGGGCAATGAGCAGTTCTTC. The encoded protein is CASEPGQGPGNEQFF. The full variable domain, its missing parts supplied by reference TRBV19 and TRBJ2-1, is DGGITQSPKYLFRKEGQNVTLSCEQNLNHDAMYWYRQDPGQGLRLIYYSQIVNDFQKGDIAEGYSVSREKKESFPLTVTSAQKNPTAFYLCASEPGQGPGNEQFFGPGTRLTVL.

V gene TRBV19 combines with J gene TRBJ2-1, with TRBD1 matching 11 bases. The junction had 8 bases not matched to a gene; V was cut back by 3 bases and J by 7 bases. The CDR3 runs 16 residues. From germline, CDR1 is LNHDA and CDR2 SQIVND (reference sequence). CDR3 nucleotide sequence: TGTGCCAGTAGTATCACAGCGGGACAGGGGGGGAATGAGCAGTTCTTC. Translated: CASSITAGQGGNEQFF.

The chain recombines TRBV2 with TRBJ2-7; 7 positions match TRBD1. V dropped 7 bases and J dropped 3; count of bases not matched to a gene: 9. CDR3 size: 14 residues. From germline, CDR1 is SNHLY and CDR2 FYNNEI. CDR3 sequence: CASNRQGFIYEQYF. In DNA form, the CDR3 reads TGTGCCAGCAATCGACAGGGATTCATCTACGAGCAGTACTTC.

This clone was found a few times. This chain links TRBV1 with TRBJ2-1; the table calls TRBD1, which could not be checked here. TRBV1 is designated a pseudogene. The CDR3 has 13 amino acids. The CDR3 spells CTSSLPRGQGQFF. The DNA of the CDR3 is TGCACCAGCAGCCTCCCAAGGGGGCAGGGGCAGTTCTTC.

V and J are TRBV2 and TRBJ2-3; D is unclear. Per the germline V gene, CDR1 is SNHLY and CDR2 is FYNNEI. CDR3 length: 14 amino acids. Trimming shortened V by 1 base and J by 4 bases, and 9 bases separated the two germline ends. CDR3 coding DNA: TGTGCCAGCAGTGAAGGTTTAGGAGCAGATACGCAGTATTTT. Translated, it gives CASSEGLGADTQYF. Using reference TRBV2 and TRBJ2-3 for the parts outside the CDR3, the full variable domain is EPEVTQTPSHQVTQMGQEVILRCVPISNHLYFYWYRQILGQKVEFLVSFYNNEISEKSEIFDDQFSVERPDGSNFTLKIRSTKLEDSAMYFCASSEGLGADTQYFGPGTRLTVL.

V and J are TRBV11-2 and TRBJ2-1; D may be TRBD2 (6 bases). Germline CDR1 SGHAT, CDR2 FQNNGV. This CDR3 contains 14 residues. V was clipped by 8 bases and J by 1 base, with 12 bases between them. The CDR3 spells CASAVGGSYNEQFF. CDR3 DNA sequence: TGTGCCAGCGCCGTGGGGGGATCCTACAATGAGCAGTTCTTC.

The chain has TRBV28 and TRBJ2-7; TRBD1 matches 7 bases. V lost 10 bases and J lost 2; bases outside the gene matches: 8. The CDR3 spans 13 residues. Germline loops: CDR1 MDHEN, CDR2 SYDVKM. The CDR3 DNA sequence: TGTGCCATCTCCGGGACAGTAACCTACGAGCAGTACTTC. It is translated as CAISGTVTYEQYF.

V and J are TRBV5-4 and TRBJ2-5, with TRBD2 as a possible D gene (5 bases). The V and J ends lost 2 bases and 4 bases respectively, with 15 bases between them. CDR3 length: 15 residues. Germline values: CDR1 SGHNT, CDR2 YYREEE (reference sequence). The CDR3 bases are TGTGCCAGCAGCTTCGCCGGACGAGGGTTAGAGACCCAGTACTTC. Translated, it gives CASSFAGRGLETQYF.

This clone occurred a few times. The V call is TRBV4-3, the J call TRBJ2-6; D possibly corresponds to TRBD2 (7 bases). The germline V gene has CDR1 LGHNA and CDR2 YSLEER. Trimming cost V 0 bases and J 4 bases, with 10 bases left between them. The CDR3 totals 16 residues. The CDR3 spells CASSQDAGAGANVLTF. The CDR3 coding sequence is TGCGCCAGCAGCCAAGATGCGGGGGCAGGGGCCAACGTCCTGACTTTC.

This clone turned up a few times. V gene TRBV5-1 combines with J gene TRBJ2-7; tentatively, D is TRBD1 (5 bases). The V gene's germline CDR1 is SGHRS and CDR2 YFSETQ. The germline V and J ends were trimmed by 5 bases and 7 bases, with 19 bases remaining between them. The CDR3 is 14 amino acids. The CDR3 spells CASSTGLLPREQYF. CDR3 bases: TGCGCCAGCAGTACAGGCCTCCTACCTAGGGAGCAGTACTTC. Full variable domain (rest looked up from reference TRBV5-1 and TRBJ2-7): KAGVTQTPRYLIKTRGQQVTLSCSPISGHRSVSWYQQTPGQGLQFLFEYFSETQRNKGNFPGRFSGRQFSNSRSEMNVSTLELGDSALYLCASSTGLLPREQYFGPGTRLTVT.

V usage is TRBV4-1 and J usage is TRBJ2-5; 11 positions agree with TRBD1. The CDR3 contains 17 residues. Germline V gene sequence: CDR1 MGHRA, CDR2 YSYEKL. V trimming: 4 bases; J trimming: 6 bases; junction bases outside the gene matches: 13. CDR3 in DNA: TGCGCCAGCAGCCCCTTAGTCCGGACAGGGGGCATTCAGACCCAGTACTTC. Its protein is CASSPLVRTGGIQTQYF.

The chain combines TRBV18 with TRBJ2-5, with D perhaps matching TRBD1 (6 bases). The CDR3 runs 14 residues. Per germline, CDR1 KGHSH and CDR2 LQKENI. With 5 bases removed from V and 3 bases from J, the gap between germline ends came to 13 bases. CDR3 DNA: TGTGCCAGCTCAAGCCGGGACAACAAAGAGACCCAGTACTTC. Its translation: CASSSRDNKETQYF.

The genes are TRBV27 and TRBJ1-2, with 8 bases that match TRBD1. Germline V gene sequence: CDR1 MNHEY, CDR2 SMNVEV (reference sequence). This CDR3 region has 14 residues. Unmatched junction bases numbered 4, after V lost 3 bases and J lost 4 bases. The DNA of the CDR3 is TGTGCCAGCAGTTTTGCGGGACAGGTCTATGGCTACACCTTC. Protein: CASSFAGQVYGYTF.

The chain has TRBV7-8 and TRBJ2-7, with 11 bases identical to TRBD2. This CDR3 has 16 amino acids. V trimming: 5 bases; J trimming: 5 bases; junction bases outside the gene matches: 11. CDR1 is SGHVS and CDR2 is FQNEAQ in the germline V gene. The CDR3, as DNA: TGTGCCAGCAGCCTCGGGACTAGCGGAAGGAACGACGAGCAGTACTTC. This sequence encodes CASSLGTSGRNDEQYF.

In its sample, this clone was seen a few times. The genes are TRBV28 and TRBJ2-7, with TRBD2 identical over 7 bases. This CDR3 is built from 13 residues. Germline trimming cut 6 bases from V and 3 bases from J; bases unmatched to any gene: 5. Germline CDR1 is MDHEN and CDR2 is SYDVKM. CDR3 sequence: CASRFGGSYEQYF. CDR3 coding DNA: TGTGCCAGCAGGTTCGGCGGGAGCTACGAGCAGTACTTC.

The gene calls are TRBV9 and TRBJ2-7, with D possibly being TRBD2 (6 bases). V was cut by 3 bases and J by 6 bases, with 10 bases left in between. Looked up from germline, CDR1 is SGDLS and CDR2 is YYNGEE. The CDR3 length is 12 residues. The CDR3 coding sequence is TGTGCCAGCAGCGGACTAGTAGGCGAGCAGTACTTC. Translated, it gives CASSGLVGEQYF.

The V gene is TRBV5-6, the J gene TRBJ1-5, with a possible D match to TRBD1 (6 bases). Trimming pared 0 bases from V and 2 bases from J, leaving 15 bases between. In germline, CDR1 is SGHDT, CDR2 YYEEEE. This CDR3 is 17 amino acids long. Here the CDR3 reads CASSLAGGGLGNQPQHF. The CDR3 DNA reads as TGTGCCAGCAGCTTGGCCGGGGGGGGCTTGGGCAATCAGCCCCAGCATTTT.

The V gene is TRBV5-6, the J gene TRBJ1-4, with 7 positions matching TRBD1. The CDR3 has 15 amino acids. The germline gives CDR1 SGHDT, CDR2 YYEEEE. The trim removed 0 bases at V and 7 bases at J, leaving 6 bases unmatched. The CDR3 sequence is CASSLDRPGGEKLFF. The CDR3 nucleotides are TGTGCCAGCAGCTTGGATCGTCCAGGGGGTGAAAAACTGTTTTTT. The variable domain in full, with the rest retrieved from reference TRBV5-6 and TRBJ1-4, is DAGVTQSPTHLIKTRGQQVTLRCSPKSGHDTVSWYQQALGQGPQFIFQYYEEEERQRGNFPDRFSGHQFPNYSSELNVNALLLGDSALYLCASSLDRPGGEKLFFGSGTQLSVL.

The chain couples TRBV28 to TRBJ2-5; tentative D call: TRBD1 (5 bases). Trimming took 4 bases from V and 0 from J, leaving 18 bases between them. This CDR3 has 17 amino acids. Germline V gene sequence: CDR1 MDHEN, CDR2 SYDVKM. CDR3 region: CASSSPQRQRYQETQYF. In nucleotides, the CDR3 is TGTGCCAGCAGTTCCCCCCAAAGACAGAGGTACCAAGAGACCCAGTACTTC.